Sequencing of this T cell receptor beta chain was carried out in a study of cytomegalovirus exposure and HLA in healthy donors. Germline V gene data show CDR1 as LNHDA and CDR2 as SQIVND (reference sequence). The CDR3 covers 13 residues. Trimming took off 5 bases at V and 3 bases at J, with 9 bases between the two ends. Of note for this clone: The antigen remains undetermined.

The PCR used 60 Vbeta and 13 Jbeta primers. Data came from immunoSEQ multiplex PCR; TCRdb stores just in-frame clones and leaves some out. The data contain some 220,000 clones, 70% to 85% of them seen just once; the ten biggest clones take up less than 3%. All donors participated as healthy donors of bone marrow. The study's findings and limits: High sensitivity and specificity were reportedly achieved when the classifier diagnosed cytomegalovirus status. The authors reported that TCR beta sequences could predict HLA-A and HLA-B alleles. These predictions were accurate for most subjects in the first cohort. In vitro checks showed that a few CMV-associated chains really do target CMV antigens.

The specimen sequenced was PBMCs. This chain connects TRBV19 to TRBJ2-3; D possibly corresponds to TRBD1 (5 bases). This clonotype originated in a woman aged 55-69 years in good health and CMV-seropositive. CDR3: CASSQGVTDTQYF. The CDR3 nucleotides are TGTGCCAGTAGTCAGGGTGTTACAGATACGCAGTATTTT.